Below, 4 T cell receptor beta chains from the same sample are listed, as sequenced in a study of vaccination and CD4 T cells after COVID-19. Oncomine TCR Beta short-read sequencing was applied to DNA from cultured CD4+ T cells. MiXCR, run by TCRdb on the PCR reads, gives a single entry per CDR3 protein. The table has 15,000 to 20,000 distinct CDR3 sequences, roughly 27% seen once. These receptors have no identified antigens. Described treatment: roughly ten-day PBMC culture with coronavirus spike peptide pools or control peptides (ViraFEST assay). Material: cultured CD4+ T cells from blood. All receptors come from a human donor with COVID-19.

This clonotype ranks as medium-sized. The V gene is TRBV19, the J gene TRBJ1-1; D is ambiguous. V gave up 4 bases and J gave up 6 bases, with 9 bases separating them. This CDR3 comprises 12 residues. Germline V CDR1 and CDR2: LNHDA, SQIVND (reference sequence). Here the CDR3 DNA reads TGTGCCAGTAGTAGTCTTGTTTCTGAAGCTTTCTTT. Its translation: CASSSLVSEAFF.

The chain links TRBV11-3 to TRBJ1-3, with a possible D match to TRBD1 (5 bases). V lost 5 bases, J lost 1 base, and 9 bases lay in between. The CDR3 length is 14 residues. The germline gives CDR1 SGHNT, CDR2 YENEEA. The CDR3 reads CASSTGLSGNTIYF. CDR3 bases: TGTGCCAGCAGCACAGGTTTGTCTGGAAACACCATATATTTT.

As regards this clonotype: Because the CDR3 is missing its conserved closing phenylalanine or tryptophan, this is likely a read error. The V and J genes are TRBV20-1 and TRBJ2-3, with 9 bases fitting TRBD2. This CDR3 contains 15 residues. V gave up 3 bases and J gave up 5 bases; unmatched junction bases: 9. The V gene's germline CDR1 is DFQATT and CDR2 SNEGSKA (reference sequence). CDR3 amino acids: CSARGASGVVDTQYI. The CDR3 bases are TGCAGTGCTAGGGGCGCTAGCGGGGTTGTAGATACGCAGTATATT.

This chain joins TRBV5-4 and TRBJ2-5; 16 positions match TRBD2. The J segment lost 5 bases and the V segment lost 4 bases, leaving 14 bases of the junction unmatched. Per germline, CDR1 SGHNT and CDR2 YYREEE (reference sequence). There are 19 residues in the CDR3. CDR3 loop: CASSKGLAGGLVPRETQYF. CDR3 DNA: TGTGCCAGCAGCAAGGGACTAGCGGGGGGGCTGGTTCCCCGGGAGACCCAGTACTTC.